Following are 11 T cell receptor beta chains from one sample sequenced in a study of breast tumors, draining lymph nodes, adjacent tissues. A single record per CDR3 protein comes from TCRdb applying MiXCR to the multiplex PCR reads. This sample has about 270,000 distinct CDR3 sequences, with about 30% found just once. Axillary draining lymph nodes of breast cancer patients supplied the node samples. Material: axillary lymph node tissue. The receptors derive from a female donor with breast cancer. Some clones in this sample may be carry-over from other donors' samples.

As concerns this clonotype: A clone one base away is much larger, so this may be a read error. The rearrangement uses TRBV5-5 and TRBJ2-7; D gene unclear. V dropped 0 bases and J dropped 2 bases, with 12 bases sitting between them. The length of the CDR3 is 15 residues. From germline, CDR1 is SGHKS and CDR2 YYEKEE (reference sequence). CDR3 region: CASSLEMGSPYEQYF. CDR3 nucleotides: TGTGCCAGCAGCTTGGAGATGGGTTCCCCCTACGAGCAGTACTTC. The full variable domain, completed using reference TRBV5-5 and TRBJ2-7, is DAGVTQSPTHLIKTRGQQVTLRCSPISGHKSVSWYQQVLGQGPQFIFQYYEKEERGRGNFPDRFSARQFPNYSSELNVNALLLGDSALYLCASSLEMGSPYEQYFGPGTRLTVT.

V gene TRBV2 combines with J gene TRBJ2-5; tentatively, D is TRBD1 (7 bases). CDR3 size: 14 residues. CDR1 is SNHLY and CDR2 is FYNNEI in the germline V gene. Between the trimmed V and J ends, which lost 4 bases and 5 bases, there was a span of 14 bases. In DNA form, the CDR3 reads TGTGCCAGCAGTGTAGACAGGGCGGGGGAGACCCAGTACTTC. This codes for CASSVDRAGETQYF.

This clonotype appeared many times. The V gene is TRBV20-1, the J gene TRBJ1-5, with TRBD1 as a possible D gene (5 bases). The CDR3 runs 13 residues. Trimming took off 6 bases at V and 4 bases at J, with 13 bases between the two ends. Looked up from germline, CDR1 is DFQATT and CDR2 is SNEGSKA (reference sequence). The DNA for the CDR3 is TGCAGTGCGGAACCGGGGGTAAATCAGCCCCAGCATTTT. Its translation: CSAEPGVNQPQHF.

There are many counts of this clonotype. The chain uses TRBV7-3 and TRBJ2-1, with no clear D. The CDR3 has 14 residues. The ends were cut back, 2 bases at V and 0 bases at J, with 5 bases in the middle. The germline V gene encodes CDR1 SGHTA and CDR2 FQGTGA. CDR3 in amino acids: CASSLDSSYNEQFF. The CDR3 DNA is TGTGCCAGCAGCTTAGATTCCTCCTACAATGAGCAGTTCTTC.

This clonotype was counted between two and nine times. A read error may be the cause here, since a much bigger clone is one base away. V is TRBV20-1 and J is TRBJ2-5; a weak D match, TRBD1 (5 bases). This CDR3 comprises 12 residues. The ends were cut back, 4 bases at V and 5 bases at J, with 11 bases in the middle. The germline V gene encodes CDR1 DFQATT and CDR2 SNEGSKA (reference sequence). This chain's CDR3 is CSATRQRETQYF. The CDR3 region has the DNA TGCAGTGCTACCCGACAGAGGGAGACCCAGTACTTC.

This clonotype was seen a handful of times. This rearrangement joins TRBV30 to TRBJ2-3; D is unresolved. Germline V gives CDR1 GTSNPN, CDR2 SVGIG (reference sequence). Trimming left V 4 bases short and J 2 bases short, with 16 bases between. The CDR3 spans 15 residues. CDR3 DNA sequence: TGTGCCTGGACCAGTGGCCTCGGAACCACAGATACGCAGTATTTT. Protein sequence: CAWTSGLGTTDTQYF.

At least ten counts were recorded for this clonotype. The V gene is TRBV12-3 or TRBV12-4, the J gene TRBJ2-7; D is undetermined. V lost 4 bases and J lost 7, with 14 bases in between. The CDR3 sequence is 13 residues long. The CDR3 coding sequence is TGTGCCAGCAGTTCTTTGCAGTGGGGAGAGCAGTACTTC. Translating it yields CASSSLQWGEQYF.

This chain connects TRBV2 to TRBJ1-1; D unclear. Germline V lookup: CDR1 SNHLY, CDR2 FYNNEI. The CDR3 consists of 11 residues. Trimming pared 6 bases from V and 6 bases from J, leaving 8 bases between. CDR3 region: CASSLWSEAFF. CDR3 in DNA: TGTGCCAGCAGCTTATGGTCTGAAGCTTTCTTT.

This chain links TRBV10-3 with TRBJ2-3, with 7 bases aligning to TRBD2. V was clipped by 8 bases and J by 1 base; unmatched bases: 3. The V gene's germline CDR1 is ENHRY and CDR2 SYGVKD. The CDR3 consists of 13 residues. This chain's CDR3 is CAIERDRTDTQYF. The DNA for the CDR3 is TGTGCCATCGAGCGGGACCGCACAGATACGCAGTATTTT.

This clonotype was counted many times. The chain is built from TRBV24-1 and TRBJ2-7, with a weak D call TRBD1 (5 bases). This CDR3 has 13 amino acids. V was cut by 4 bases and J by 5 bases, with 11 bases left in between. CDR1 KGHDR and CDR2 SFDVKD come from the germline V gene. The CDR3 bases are TGTGCCACCAGTGACAGGGTGATAAACGAGCAGTACTTC. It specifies CATSDRVINEQYF.

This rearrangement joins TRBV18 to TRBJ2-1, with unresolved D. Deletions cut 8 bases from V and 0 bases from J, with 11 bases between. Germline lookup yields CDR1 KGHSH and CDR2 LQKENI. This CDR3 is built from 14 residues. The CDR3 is CASHTQSSYNEQFF. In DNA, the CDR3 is TGTGCCAGCCACACACAGAGCTCCTACAATGAGCAGTTCTTC.